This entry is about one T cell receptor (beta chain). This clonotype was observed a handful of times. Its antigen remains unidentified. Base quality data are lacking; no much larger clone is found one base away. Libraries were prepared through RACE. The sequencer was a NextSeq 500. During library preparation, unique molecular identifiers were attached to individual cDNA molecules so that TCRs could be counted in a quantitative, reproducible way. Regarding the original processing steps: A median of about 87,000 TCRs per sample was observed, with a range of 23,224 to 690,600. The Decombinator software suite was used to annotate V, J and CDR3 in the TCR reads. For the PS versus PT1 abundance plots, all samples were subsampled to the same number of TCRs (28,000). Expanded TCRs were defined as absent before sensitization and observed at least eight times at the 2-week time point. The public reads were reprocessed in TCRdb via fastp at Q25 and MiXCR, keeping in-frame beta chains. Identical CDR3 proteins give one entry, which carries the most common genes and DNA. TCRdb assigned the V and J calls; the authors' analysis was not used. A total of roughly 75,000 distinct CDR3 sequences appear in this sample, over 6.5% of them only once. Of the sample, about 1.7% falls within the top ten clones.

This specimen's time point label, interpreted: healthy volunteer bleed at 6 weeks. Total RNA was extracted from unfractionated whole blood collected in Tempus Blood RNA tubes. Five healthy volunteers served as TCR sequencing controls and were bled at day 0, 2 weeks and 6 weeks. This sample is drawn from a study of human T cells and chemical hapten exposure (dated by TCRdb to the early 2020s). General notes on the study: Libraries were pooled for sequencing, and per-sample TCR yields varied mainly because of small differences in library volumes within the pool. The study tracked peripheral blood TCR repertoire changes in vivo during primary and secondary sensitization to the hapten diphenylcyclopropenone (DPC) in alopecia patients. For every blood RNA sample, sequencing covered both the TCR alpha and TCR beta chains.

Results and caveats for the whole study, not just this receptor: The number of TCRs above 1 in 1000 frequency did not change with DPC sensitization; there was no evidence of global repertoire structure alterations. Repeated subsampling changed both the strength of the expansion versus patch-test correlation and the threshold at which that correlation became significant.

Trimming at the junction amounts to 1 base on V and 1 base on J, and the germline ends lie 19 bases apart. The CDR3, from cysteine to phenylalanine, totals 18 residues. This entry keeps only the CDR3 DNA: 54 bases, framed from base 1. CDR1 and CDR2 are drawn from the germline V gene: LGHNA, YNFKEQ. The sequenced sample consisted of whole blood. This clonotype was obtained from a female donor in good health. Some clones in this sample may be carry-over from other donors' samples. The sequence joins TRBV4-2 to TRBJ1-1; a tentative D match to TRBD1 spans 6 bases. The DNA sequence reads TGTGCCAGCAGCCAAGCTGCCCACGGGCAGGGGAGGAACACTGAAGCTTTCTTT. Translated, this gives CASSQAAHGQGRNTEAFF.